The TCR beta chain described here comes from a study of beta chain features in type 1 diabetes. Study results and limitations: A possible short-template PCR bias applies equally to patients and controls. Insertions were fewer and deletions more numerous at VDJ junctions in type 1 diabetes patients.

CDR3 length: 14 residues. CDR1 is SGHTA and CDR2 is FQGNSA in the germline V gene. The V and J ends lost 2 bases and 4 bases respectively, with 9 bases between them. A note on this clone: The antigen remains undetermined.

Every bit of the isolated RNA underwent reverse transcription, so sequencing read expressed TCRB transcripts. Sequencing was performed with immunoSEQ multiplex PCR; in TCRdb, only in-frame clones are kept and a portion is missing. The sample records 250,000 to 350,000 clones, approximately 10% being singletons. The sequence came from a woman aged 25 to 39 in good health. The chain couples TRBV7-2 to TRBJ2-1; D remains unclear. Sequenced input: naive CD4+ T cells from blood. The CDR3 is CASSLIGLYNEQFF. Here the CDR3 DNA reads TGTGCCAGCAGCTTAATTGGGCTGTACAATGAGCAGTTCTTC.